One sample yielded the 17 T cell receptor beta chains listed below, sequenced in a study of cytomegalovirus exposure and HLA in healthy donors. PCR employed 60 Vbeta and 13 Jbeta primers. Sequencing was performed with immunoSEQ multiplex PCR; in TCRdb, only in-frame clones are kept and a portion is missing. The sample totals around 130,000 clones. Material: PBMCs. The receptor source for this set is a woman in her sixties or seventies in good health and CMV-seronegative.

This chain connects TRBV4-1 to TRBJ1-2; D gene ambiguous. Germline V lookup: CDR1 MGHRA, CDR2 YSYEKL. CDR3 size: 15 residues. Trimming stripped 1 base from V and 4 bases from J, with 13 bases between. CDR3 amino acids: CASSQAAEWAYGYTF. In nucleotides, the CDR3 is TGCGCCAGCAGCCAAGCGGCAGAATGGGCCTATGGCTACACCTTC.

The V gene is TRBV4-2, the J gene TRBJ1-1; D may be TRBD1 (6 bases). The germline CDR1 and CDR2 sequences are LGHNA and YNFKEQ. The CDR3 spans 14 residues. Between the trimmed V and J ends, which lost 2 bases and 8 bases, there was a span of 15 bases. CDR3: CASSQTRSGTEAFF. The CDR3 coding sequence is TGTGCCAGCAGCCAAACTCGGAGCGGGACAGAAGCTTTCTTT.

As regards this clone: Additional DNA sequences in this sample encode the identical CDR3. The chain couples TRBV2 to TRBJ1-1; maybe TRBD1 (5 bases). CDR3 length equals 11 residues. Per germline, CDR1 SNHLY and CDR2 FYNNEI. V was pared by 7 bases and J by 10 bases, with 13 bases between. The CDR3 here is CASTLRDAAFF. DNA of the CDR3: TGTGCCAGCACCTTGCGGGACGCAGCTTTCTTT.

This rearrangement joins TRBV7-3 to TRBJ1-6; the match to TRBD1 covers 10 bases. This CDR3 has 13 amino acids. The germline V gene has CDR1 SGHTA and CDR2 FQGTGA. V lost 8 bases and J lost 9; bases outside the gene matches: 4. DNA for the CDR3: TGTGCCAGCCAGACAGGGGGCCGTTCACCCCTCCACTTT. As protein: CASQTGGRSPLHF.

This chain uses TRBV6-1 with TRBJ1-5; 7 bases agree with TRBD1. V was pared by 8 bases and J by 0 bases, with 4 bases of the junction left unmatched. The CDR3 sequence is 14 residues long. CDR1 MNHNS and CDR2 SASEGT come from the germline V gene. Here the CDR3 DNA reads TGTGCCAGCTTGGGGACAGTTAGCAATCAGCCCCAGCATTTT. It yields the protein CASLGTVSNQPQHF.

The chain employs TRBV5-1 and TRBJ2-2, with 7 bases lining up with TRBD1. Per the germline V gene, CDR1 is SGHRS and CDR2 is YFSETQ. V shed 0 bases, J shed 4 bases, and the junction held 12 bases outside the gene matches. The CDR3 spans 18 residues. The CDR3 nucleotides read TGCGCCAGCAGCTTGGCGGGACAGAGTAAGAGTAGCACCGGGGAGCTGTTTTTT. Protein product: CASSLAGQSKSSTGELFF.

The chain uses TRBV7-3 and TRBJ1-1; no firm D call. CDR3 length equals 14 residues. Germline values: CDR1 SGHTA, CDR2 FQGTGA. V lost 5 bases to trimming and J lost 1 base, with 11 bases between them. CDR3 region: CASSPSSRNTEAFF. In DNA form, the CDR3 reads TGTGCCAGCAGCCCAAGCTCCCGGAACACTGAAGCTTTCTTT.

This chain links TRBV9 with TRBJ2-2; 7 bases match TRBD1. Unmatched junction bases numbered 5, after V lost 2 bases and J lost 7 bases. This CDR3 has 14 residues. The V gene's germline CDR1 is SGDLS and CDR2 YYNGEE. Written as DNA, the CDR3 is TGTGCCAGCAGCGTGAGGGGGCGTAGCGGGGAGCTGTTTTTT. It codes for CASSVRGRSGELFF.

V gene TRBV27 combines with J gene TRBJ2-4; possibly TRBD2 for D (6 bases). Germline V gives CDR1 MNHEY, CDR2 SMNVEV (reference sequence). The ends were cut back, 5 bases at V and 3 bases at J, with 14 bases in the middle. This CDR3 spans 15 amino acids. CDR3 nucleotide sequence: TGTGCCAGCAGTCGCCTGGGACTGAGCAAAAACATTCAGTACTTC. It encodes CASSRLGLSKNIQYF.

The V call is TRBV27, the J call TRBJ2-5; TRBD2 agrees at 11 bases. The DNA end lines up better with TRBJ2-7; the J call may be wrong. Germline V gene data show CDR1 as MNHEY and CDR2 as SMNVEV (reference sequence). The CDR3 is made up of 16 amino acids. CDR3 sequence reads: CASSFLAGGSRYEQYF. The CDR3 coding sequence is TGTGCCAGCAGTTTCCTAGCGGGAGGCTCCCGGTACGAGCAGTACTTC.

CDR3 bases: TGCGCCAGCAGCTTGGCCGGGGAGGGGACTAATGAAAAACTGTTTTTT. It is translated as CASSLAGEGTNEKLFF. The chain has TRBV5-1 and TRBJ1-4, with D perhaps TRBD1 (5 bases). The CDR3 has 16 amino acids. The V and J ends lost 0 bases and 2 bases respectively, with 11 bases between them. CDR1 SGHRS and CDR2 YFSETQ come from the germline V gene.

This chain's CDR3 is CASSLVGLAGTQETQYF. CDR3 sequence (DNA): TGTGCCAGCAGCTTAGTCGGACTAGCGGGGACTCAAGAGACCCAGTACTTC. The chain uses TRBV13 and TRBJ2-5; 12 bases fit TRBD2. J lost 2 bases, V lost 1 base, and 5 bases had no gene match. Germline V gene data show CDR1 as PRHDT and CDR2 as FYEKMQ (reference sequence). The length of the CDR3 is 17 residues.

The rearrangement links TRBV28 to TRBJ1-1; TRBD1 matches 7 bases. Germline loops: CDR1 MDHEN, CDR2 SYDVKM. The CDR3 runs to 14 residues. V lost 5 bases and J lost 5; bases outside the gene matches: 8. CDR3 bases: TGTGCCAGCAGTCAACCGACAGGGTATACTGAAGCTTTCTTT. Translating it yields CASSQPTGYTEAFF.

V gene TRBV9 combines with J gene TRBJ1-4, with TRBD1 matching over 10 bases. Trimming at V came to 0 bases and at J to 8 bases, leaving 4 bases not matched to a gene. The CDR3 spans 15 residues. CDR1 is SGDLS and CDR2 is YYNGEE in the germline V gene. The CDR3 is CASSVAADRGEKLFF. The CDR3 nucleotides are TGTGCCAGCAGCGTAGCAGCGGACAGGGGGGAAAAACTGTTTTTT.

This sequence joins TRBV7-9 and TRBJ1-2, with 7 nucleotides matching TRBD1. Germline assignment: CDR1 SEHNR and CDR2 FQNEAQ (reference sequence). V dropped 0 bases and J dropped 4; count of bases not matched to a gene: 2. There are 14 residues in the CDR3. The CDR3 coding sequence is TGTGCCAGCAGCTTAGCAGGGGGCGGCTATGGCTACACCTTC. It is translated as CASSLAGGGYGYTF.

The chain links TRBV30 to TRBJ1-5; 7 bases match TRBD1. Trimming at V came to 0 bases and at J to 6 bases, leaving 2 bases not matched to a gene. Germline values: CDR1 GTSNPN, CDR2 SVGIG (reference sequence). This CDR3 is built from 13 residues. The CDR3 reads CAWSVQGSQPQHF. Written as DNA, the CDR3 is TGTGCCTGGAGTGTACAGGGGAGTCAGCCCCAGCATTTT.

The chain has TRBV9 and TRBJ1-3; 7 bases align to TRBD1. The CDR3 length is 14 residues. The V segment lost 3 bases and the J segment 4 bases; nucleotides outside the gene matches: 4. Looked up from germline, CDR1 is SGDLS and CDR2 is YYNGEE. The CDR3 sequence is CASSATGVGNTIYF. The CDR3 nucleotides read TGTGCCAGCAGCGCCACAGGGGTCGGAAACACCATATATTTT.